This TCR beta chain was sequenced in a study of blood T cell repertoires in COVID-19. In the study overall: Italy, Spain and the United States were the sources of the convalescent and acute COVID-19 samples.

The CDR3 is 14 amino acids. Looked up from germline, CDR1 is SGHTA and CDR2 is FQGNSA. Germline trimming cut 8 bases from V and 7 bases from J; bases unmatched to any gene: 11. In the authors' workflow: The authors estimated nucleated cell counts from reference gene primer amplification. The repertoire was sequenced with immunoSEQ multiplex PCR; TCRdb's copy has only in-frame clones and lacks some. That table supplies the V and J calls and clone size; D and trimming were determined from the DNA. The table records tens of thousands of clones, just over 85% of them present only once. The sequenced material came from peripheral blood. The TCR sequence derives from a human donor in a cohort sampled during active COVID-19. The chain has TRBV7-2 and TRBJ2-7, with 10 positions matching TRBD2. The CDR3 DNA is TGTGCCAGCGCTAGCGGGGGCACCTCGGGGGAGCAGTACTTC. The encoded protein is CASASGGTSGEQYF.